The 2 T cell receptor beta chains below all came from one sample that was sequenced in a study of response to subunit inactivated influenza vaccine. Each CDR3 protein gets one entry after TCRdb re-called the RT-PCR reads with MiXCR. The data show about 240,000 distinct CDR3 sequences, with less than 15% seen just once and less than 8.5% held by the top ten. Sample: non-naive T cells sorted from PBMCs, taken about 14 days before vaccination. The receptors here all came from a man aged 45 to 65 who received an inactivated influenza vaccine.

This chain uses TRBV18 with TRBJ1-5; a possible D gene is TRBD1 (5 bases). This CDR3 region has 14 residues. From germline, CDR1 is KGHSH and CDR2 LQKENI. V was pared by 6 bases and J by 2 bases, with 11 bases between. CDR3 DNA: TGTGCCAGCTCGCCAGGGTCGGGCAATCAGCCCCAGCATTTT. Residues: CASSPGSGNQPQHF.

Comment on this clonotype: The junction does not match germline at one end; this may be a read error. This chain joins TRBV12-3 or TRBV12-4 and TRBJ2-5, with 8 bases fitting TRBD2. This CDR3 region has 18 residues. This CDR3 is CTSSLARVAGFRGETQYF. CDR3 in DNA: TGTACCAGCAGTTTAGCGCGGGTAGCGGGGTTTCGGGGAGAGACCCAGTACTTC.